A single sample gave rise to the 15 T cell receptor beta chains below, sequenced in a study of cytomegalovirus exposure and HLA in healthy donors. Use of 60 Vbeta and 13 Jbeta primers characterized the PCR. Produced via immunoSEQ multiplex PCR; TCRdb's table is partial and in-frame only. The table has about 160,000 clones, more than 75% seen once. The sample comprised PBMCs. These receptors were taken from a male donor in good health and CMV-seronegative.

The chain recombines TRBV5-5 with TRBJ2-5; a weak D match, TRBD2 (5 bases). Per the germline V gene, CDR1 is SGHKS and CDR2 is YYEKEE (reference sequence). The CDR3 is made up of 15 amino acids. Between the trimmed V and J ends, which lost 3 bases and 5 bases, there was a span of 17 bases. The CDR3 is CASSSQWQAGETQYF. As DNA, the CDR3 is TGTGCCAGCAGCTCCCAATGGCAGGCGGGCGAGACCCAGTACTTC.

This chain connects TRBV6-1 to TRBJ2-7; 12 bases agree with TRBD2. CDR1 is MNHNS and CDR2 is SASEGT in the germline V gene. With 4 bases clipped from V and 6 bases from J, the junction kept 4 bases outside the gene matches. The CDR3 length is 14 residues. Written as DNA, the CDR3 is TGTGCCAGCAGTGGGACTAGCGGGATAGGCGAGCAGTACTTC. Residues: CASSGTSGIGEQYF.

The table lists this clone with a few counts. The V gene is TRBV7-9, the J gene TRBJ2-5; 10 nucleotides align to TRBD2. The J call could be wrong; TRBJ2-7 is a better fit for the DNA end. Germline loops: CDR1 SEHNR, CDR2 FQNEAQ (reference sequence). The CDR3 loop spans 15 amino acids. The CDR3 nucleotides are TGTGCCAGCAGCTTAGTTAGCGGGGGGCACTACGAGCAGTACTTC. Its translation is CASSLVSGGHYEQYF.

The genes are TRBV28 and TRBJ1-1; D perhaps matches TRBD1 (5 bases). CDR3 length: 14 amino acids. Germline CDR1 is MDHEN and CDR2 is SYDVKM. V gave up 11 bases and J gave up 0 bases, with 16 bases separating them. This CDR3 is CAAGGEEVNTEAFF. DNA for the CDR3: TGTGCCGCGGGGGGGGAAGAGGTGAACACTGAAGCTTTCTTT.

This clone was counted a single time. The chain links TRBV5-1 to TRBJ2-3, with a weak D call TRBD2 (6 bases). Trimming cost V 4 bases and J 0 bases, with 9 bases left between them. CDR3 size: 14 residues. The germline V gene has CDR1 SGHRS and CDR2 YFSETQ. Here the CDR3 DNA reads TGCGCCAGCAGCGGGGGACTTAGCACAGATACGCAGTATTTT. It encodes CASSGGLSTDTQYF.

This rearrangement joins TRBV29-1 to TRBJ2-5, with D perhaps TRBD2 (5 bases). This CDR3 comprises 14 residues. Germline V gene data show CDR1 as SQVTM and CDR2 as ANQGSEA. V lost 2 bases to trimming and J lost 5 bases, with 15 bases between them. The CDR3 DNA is TGCAGCGTTGAAACTAGGGAGATTGGTGAGACCCAGTACTTC. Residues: CSVETREIGETQYF.

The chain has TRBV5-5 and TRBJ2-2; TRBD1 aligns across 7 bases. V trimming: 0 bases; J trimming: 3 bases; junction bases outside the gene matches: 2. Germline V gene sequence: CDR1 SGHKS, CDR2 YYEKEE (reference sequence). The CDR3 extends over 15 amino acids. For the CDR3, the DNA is TGTGCCAGCAGCTTGGCAGGACAGGACACCGGGGAGCTGTTTTTT. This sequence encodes CASSLAGQDTGELFF.

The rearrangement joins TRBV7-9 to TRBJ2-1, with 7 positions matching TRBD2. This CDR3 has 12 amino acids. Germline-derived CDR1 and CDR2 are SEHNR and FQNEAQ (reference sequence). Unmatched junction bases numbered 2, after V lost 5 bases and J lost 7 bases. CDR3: CASSREVNEQFF. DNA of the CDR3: TGTGCCAGCAGCCGGGAGGTTAATGAGCAGTTCTTC.

The DNA of the CDR3 is TGTGCCAGCCCCAATCATAAAGTGAAGCGGGAGGGCCTGTCGGAAACAGATACGCAGTATTTT. Amino acids: CASPNHKVKREGLSETDTQYF. The chain links TRBV6-8 to TRBJ2-3; 10 nucleotides align to TRBD2. This CDR3 region has 21 residues. Germline V gene lookup returns CDR1 MNHGY and CDR2 SAAAGT. V trimming: 8 bases; J trimming: 3 bases; junction bases outside the gene matches: 26.

CDR3 DNA: TGTGCCACCAGCAATCAGGGGCTTAACACCGGGGAGCTGTTTTTT. Protein: CATSNQGLNTGELFF. The chain has TRBV15 and TRBJ2-2, with D possibly being TRBD1 (6 bases). Germline V gene sequence: CDR1 LNHNV, CDR2 YYDKDF (reference sequence). The CDR3 is 15 amino acids. With 4 bases removed from V and 2 bases from J, the gap between germline ends came to 11 bases.

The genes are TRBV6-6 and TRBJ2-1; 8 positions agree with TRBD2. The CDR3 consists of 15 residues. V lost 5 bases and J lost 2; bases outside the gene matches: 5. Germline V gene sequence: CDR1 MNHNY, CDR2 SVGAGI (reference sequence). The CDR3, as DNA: TGTGCCAGCAGTCCCGGGACTAGGACCTACAATGAGCAGTTCTTC. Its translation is CASSPGTRTYNEQFF.

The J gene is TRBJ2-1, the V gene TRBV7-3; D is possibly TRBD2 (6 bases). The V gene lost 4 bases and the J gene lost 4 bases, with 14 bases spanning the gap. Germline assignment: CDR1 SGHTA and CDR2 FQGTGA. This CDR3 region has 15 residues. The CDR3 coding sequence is TGTGCCAGCAGCTCCCTCGGCGGGGCGTACAATGAGCAGTTCTTC. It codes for CASSSLGGAYNEQFF. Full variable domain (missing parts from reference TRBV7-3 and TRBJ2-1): GAGVSQTPSNKVTEKGKYVELRCDPISGHTALYWYRQSLGQGPEFLIYFQGTGAADDSGLPNDRFFAVRPEGSVSTLKIQRTERGDSAVYLCASSSLGGAYNEQFFGPGTRLTVL.

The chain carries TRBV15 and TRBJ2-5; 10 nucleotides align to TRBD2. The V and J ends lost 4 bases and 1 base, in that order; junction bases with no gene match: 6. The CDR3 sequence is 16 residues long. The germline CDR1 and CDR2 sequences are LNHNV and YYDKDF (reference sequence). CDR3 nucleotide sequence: TGTGCCACCAGCACCCGCCTAGCGGGGGCCCAAGAGACCCAGTACTTC. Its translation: CATSTRLAGAQETQYF.

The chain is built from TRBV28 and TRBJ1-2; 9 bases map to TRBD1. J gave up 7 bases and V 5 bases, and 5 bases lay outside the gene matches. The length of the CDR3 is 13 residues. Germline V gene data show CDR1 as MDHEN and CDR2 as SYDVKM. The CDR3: CASSPGTGRGYTF. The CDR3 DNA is TGTGCCAGCAGTCCCGGGACAGGGCGTGGCTACACCTTC.

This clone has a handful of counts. The CDR3 reads CASSFSGAVRAFF. The CDR3 nucleotides are TGTGCCAGCAGTTTCTCAGGGGCGGTTCGAGCTTTCTTT. The chain is built from TRBV28 and TRBJ1-1; D possibly corresponds to TRBD1 (6 bases). From germline, CDR1 is MDHEN and CDR2 SYDVKM. The CDR3 has 13 amino acids. The V end was cut by 3 bases, the J end by 10 bases, with 15 bases between.